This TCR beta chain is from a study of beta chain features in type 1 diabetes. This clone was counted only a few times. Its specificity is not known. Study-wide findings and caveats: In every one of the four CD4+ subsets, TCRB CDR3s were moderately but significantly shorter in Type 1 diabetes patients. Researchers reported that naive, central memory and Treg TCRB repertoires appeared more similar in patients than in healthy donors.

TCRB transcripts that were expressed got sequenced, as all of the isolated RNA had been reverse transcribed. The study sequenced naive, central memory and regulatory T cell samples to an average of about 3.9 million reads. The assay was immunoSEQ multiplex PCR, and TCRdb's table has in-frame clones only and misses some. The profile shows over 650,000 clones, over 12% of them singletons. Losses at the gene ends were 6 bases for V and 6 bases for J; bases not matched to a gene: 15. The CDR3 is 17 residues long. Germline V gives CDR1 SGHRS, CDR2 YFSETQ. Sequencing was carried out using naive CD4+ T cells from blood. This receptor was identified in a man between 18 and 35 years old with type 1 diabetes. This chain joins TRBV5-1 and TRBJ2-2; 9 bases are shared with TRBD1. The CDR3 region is CASTSKRDRVNAGELFF. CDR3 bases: TGCGCCAGCACCTCGAAGAGGGACAGGGTAAATGCCGGGGAGCTGTTTTTT.